What follows is one TCR beta chain and its context. The antigen is undetermined. This specimen belongs to a study of shared clonotypes between healthy human individuals. For the study at large: A couple of women and a few men aged 18 to 49 made up the donors. Broader study findings: Non-shared clonotypes were found to have lower generation probabilities than the clonotypes that were shared by all four of the sorted-subset donors. Sample collection involved blood only; tissue repertoires are likely different.

The naive CD8 fraction comprised CD45RO-negative cells positively selected for CCR7 and excluded terminally differentiated effector memory CD45RA+ cells. Researchers divided each subset's genomic DNA evenly across several immunoSEQ plates. The assay was immunoSEQ multiplex PCR, and TCRdb's table has in-frame clones only and misses some. The table shows about 800,000 clones, with around 96% occurring only once. Sequenced input: naive CD8+ T cells sorted from blood. This receptor was obtained from a man in his thirties or forties in good health.

CDR3 coding DNA: TGTGCCAGCAGCCCCCAGTGGGGGGGGGTCCCCGAGGGTACTGAAGCTTTCTTT. It translates to CASSPQWGGVPEGTEAFF. The rearrangement links TRBV7-9 to TRBJ1-1; tentative D call: TRBD1 (5 bases). This CDR3 has 18 residues. With 5 bases removed from V and 5 bases from J, the gap between germline ends came to 27 bases. Germline loops: CDR1 SEHNR, CDR2 FQNEAQ (reference sequence). Supplemented by reference TRBV7-9 and TRBJ1-1, the full variable domain reads DTGVSQNPRHKITKRGQNVTFRCDPISEHNRLYWYRQTLGQGPEFLTYFQNEAQLEKSRLLSDRFSAERPKGSFSTLEIQRTEQGDSAMYLCASSPQWGGVPEGTEAFFGQGTRLTVV.